This T cell receptor beta chain was sequenced in a study of OX40 agonist ivuxolimab in advanced cancers. This CDR3 spans 15 amino acids. Germline V gene data show CDR1 as SEHNR and CDR2 as FQNEAQ (reference sequence). After removal of 3 bases from V and 4 bases from J, the junction contained 7 bases not matched to a gene. The repertoire was sequenced with immunoSEQ multiplex PCR; TCRdb's copy has only in-frame clones and lacks some. This repertoire shows over 65,000 clones, about 83% found once; its top ten account for around 0.84%. The rearrangement uses TRBV7-9 and TRBJ1-1; 8 bases fit TRBD1. The sample in question was CD4+ or CD8+ T cells sorted from blood, obtained in a trial of the OX40 agonist ivuxolimab. This clonotype was obtained from an adult with an advanced solid tumor such as melanoma, head and neck, liver or kidney cancer. CDR3 residues: CASSFPGQGLTEAFF. The CDR3 DNA reads as TGTGCCAGCAGCTTCCCCGGACAGGGCCTCACTGAAGCTTTCTTT.